The clone carrying this T cell receptor (beta chain) occurred once. Seattle's enrolled individuals joined amid active infection and were then monitored longitudinally. Original handling: For nucleated cells, counts were estimated from reference gene primer amplification. TCRdb's table, derived via immunoSEQ multiplex PCR, lists solely in-frame clones and lacks some. The DNA gave D and trimming, while V, J and clone size come from that table. The table includes about 130,000 clones, 80% to 95% detected once. This CDR3 region has 14 residues. Looked up from germline, CDR1 is PRHDT and CDR2 is FYEKMQ (reference sequence). The V gene end was trimmed by 5 bases and the J gene end by 10 bases; junction bases not matched to a gene: 5. The data were taken from a study of blood T cell repertoires in COVID-19. Study at large: Samples of COVID-19 (acute and convalescent) were obtained from the United States, Italy and Spain. T cells, B-cell-depleted T cells, or PBMCs provided the cDNA or gDNA that served as material.

The source material was peripheral blood. This chain joins TRBV13 and TRBJ1-4; 12 positions agree with TRBD1. This clonotype was obtained from a man aged 50 to 60 with COVID-19, enrolled during active disease. This CDR3 reads CASSEGQGAGKLFF. In DNA form, the CDR3 reads TGTGCCAGCAGCGAGGGACAGGGGGCGGGAAAACTGTTTTTT.